The 18 T cell receptor beta chains given below trace back to one sample, sequenced in a study of T-cell memory formation after mild COVID-19. One entry per CDR3 protein, called by TCRdb with MiXCR from the 5' RACE reads. The repertoire holds some 200,000 distinct CDR3 sequences, with 20% to 25% as singletons. The source material was PBMCs or a T cell subset sorted from them (not recorded which). These receptors all stem from an adult woman who had mild COVID-19 (a few samples of this study predate the infection). Cell type and time point are not known.

The chain carries TRBV27 and TRBJ1-5, with a weak D call TRBD1 (6 bases). Germline V gene sequence: CDR1 MNHEY, CDR2 SMNVEV (reference sequence). Trimming removed 5 bases from V and 4 bases from J, with 18 bases in between. The CDR3 runs to 16 residues. The CDR3 DNA reads as TGTGCCAGCAGTGAGACCGGGACATTAGGAAATCAGCCCCAGCATTTT. It is translated as CASSETGTLGNQPQHF.

This clonotype was seen a few times. The chain is built from TRBV6-2 or TRBV6-3 and TRBJ1-2; D is unclear. Germline values: CDR1 MNHEY, CDR2 SVGEGT. The CDR3 is made up of 11 amino acids. Trimming cost V 2 bases and J 5 bases, with 3 bases left between them. The DNA of the CDR3 is TGTGCCAGCAGTTACGCGTATGGCTACACCTTC. It is translated as CASSYAYGYTF.

This clonotype was observed a handful of times. CDR3 nucleotide sequence: TGCAGTGCTACGGACACTGAAGCTTTCTTT. Translated, it gives CSATDTEAFF. V gene TRBV20-1 combines with J gene TRBJ1-1; no definite D call. Germline V CDR1 and CDR2: DFQATT, SNEGSKA (reference sequence). The CDR3 is 10 residues long. Trimming pared 4 bases from V and 3 bases from J, leaving 3 bases between.

The J gene is TRBJ1-3, the V gene TRBV7-9, with TRBD1 identical over 9 bases. This CDR3 is built from 17 residues. Trimming took 4 bases from V and 5 from J; bases not matched to a gene: 12. The germline CDR1 and CDR2 sequences are SEHNR and FQNEAQ (reference sequence). CDR3 protein: CASSWDLVTGGRNTIYF. In DNA, the CDR3 is TGTGCCAGCAGCTGGGATCTGGTCACAGGGGGCAGAAACACCATATATTTT.

The chain is built from TRBV4-3 and TRBJ2-7; possibly TRBD2 for D (5 bases). This CDR3 is built from 18 residues. Trimming took 1 base from V and 0 from J, leaving 19 bases between them. Germline assignment: CDR1 LGHNA and CDR2 YSLEER. For the CDR3, the DNA is TGCGCCAGCAGCCAAGTGGCCCCTCTCAGCGGCGGCTCCTACGAGCAGTACTTC. Translating gives CASSQVAPLSGGSYEQYF.

The CDR3 sequence is CASSYSLSGSNGAYEQYF. DNA of the CDR3: TGTGCCAGCAGTTACTCGCTTAGCGGGAGTAACGGGGCCTACGAGCAGTACTTC. This chain joins TRBV6-2 or TRBV6-3 and TRBJ2-7; 9 bases align to TRBD2. This CDR3 spans 18 amino acids. Unmatched junction bases numbered 11, after V lost 0 bases and J lost 2 bases. Germline assignment: CDR1 MNHEY and CDR2 SVGEGT.

In this sample, this clonotype turned up a few times. This chain uses TRBV29-1 with TRBJ2-2, with D possibly being TRBD1 (6 bases). CDR3 size: 15 residues. Germline CDR1 reads SQVTM; CDR2 reads ANQGSEA. V lost 6 bases and J 4 bases, leaving 18 bases between the germline ends. Written as DNA, the CDR3 is TGCAGCGTCGCCCACTCCGGACAGTTCACCGGGGAGCTGTTTTTT. As protein: CSVAHSGQFTGELFF.

This clonotype occurred a few times. The chain uses TRBV7-9 and TRBJ2-3; D not resolved. CDR1 is SEHNR and CDR2 is FQNEAQ in the germline V gene (reference sequence). The CDR3 sequence is 13 residues long. Trimming took 5 bases from V and 6 from J, leaving 12 bases between them. Here the CDR3 DNA reads TGTGCCAGCAGCCCTCCCGGTTGGGATACGCAGTATTTT. This gives the protein CASSPPGWDTQYF.

This clonotype showed up just a few times. This rearrangement joins TRBV6-9 to TRBJ1-6, with TRBD1 matching 8 bases. V dropped 4 bases and J dropped 8; count of bases not matched to a gene: 13. The CDR3 is 17 amino acids. CDR1 is MNHGY, CDR2 SVAAGI, per germline. This CDR3 reads CASSSPPGDRCYSPLHF. CDR3 in DNA: TGTGCCAGCAGTTCCCCCCCGGGGGACAGGTGTTATTCACCCCTCCACTTT.

The chain employs TRBV12-3 or TRBV12-4 and TRBJ2-1, with D unclear. Trimming cost V 5 bases and J 4 bases, with 12 bases left between them. The CDR3 is 14 residues long. DNA for the CDR3: TGTGCCAGCAGTCCTGCGGACCAGTACAATGAGCAGTTCTTC. Protein sequence: CASSPADQYNEQFF.

There are a few counts of this clonotype. The V call is TRBV5-1, the J call TRBJ1-2, with TRBD1 as a possible D gene (5 bases). Germline values: CDR1 SGHRS, CDR2 YFSETQ. Between the trimmed V and J ends, which lost 0 bases and 2 bases, there was a span of 14 bases. This CDR3 has 16 amino acids. The CDR3 DNA sequence: TGCGCCAGCAGCTTGGTGGGTTCGACAGCCAACTATGGCTACACCTTC. It specifies CASSLVGSTANYGYTF.

V is TRBV7-8 and J is TRBJ2-1, with TRBD2 as a possible D gene (6 bases). This CDR3 is built from 15 residues. Germline CDR1 SGHVS, CDR2 FQNEAQ. Trimming removed 4 bases at V and 3 bases at J, with 13 bases between. CDR3 sequence (DNA): TGTGCCAGCAGCTCCGGAGCGGGTAGCTACAATGAGCAGTTCTTC. As protein: CASSSGAGSYNEQFF.

This clonotype occurred a few times. V is TRBV7-9 and J is TRBJ2-7; 7 bases fit TRBD1. The germline CDR1 and CDR2 sequences are SEHNR and FQNEAQ (reference sequence). This CDR3 has 15 residues. J gave up 5 bases and V 5 bases, and 12 bases lay outside the gene matches. For the CDR3, the DNA is TGTGCCAGCAGCCCCGAGGAGACAGGGCGCCACGAGCAGTACTTC. It specifies CASSPEETGRHEQYF.

J is TRBJ2-1 and V is TRBV20-1; TRBD2 matches 8 bases. The CDR3 covers 13 residues. The trim removed 8 bases at V and 7 bases at J, leaving 10 bases unmatched. Germline V lookup: CDR1 DFQATT, CDR2 SNEGSKA (reference sequence). The CDR3 loop reads CSCSGTVLNEQFF. Written as DNA, the CDR3 is TGCAGTTGTAGCGGGACTGTCTTAAATGAGCAGTTCTTC.

The chain links TRBV4-1 to TRBJ1-3; 8 nucleotides agree with TRBD1. The J segment lost 1 base and the V segment lost 1 base, leaving 6 bases of the junction unmatched. The CDR3 runs 17 residues. From germline, CDR1 is MGHRA and CDR2 YSYEKL. In DNA, the CDR3 is TGCGCCAGCAGCCAAGGGCCCAGGGGGCCTTCTGGAAACACCATATATTTT. Protein sequence: CASSQGPRGPSGNTIYF.

This clonotype was picked up a small number of times. This chain joins TRBV7-2 and TRBJ1-2, with 12 bases fitting TRBD1. Per the germline V gene, CDR1 is SGHTA and CDR2 is FQGNSA. This CDR3 has 14 residues. J gave up 6 bases and V 5 bases, and 4 bases lay outside the gene matches. The CDR3 bases are TGTGCCAGCAGCGAGGGACAGGGGGCGGATGGCTACACCTTC. Residues: CASSEGQGADGYTF.

J is TRBJ2-5 and V is TRBV6-1, with 13 bases aligning to TRBD2. V shed 0 bases, J shed 3 bases, and the junction held 7 bases outside the gene matches. The CDR3 is 18 amino acids. The V gene's germline CDR1 is MNHNS and CDR2 SASEGT. CDR3 region: CASSEASIGLAGEETQYF. Written as DNA, the CDR3 is TGTGCCAGCAGTGAAGCGAGCATCGGACTAGCGGGAGAAGAGACCCAGTACTTC.

This chain links TRBV3-1 with TRBJ2-1; 9 nucleotides line up with TRBD2. With 4 bases clipped from V and 8 bases from J, the junction kept 12 bases outside the gene matches. Germline V lookup: CDR1 LGHDT, CDR2 YNNKEL (reference sequence). The CDR3 extends over 16 amino acids. The CDR3 is CASSPYSGGNVDEQFF. In nucleotides, the CDR3 is TGTGCCAGCAGCCCCTATAGCGGGGGCAACGTCGATGAGCAGTTCTTC.